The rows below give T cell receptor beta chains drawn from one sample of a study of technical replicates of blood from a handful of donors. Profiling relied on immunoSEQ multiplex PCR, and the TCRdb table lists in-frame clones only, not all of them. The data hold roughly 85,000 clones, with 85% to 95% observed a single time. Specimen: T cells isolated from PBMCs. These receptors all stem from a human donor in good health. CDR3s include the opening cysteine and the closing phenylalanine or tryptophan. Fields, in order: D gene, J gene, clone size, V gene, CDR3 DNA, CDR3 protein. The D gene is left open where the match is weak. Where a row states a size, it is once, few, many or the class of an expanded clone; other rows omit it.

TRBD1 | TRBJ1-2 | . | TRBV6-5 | TGTGCCAGCAGCCGTCCAGGGGGCGGATCCTATGGCTACACCTTC | CASSRPGGGSYGYTF
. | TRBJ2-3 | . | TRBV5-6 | TGTGCCAGCAGCTTGAACGGGTATGTGACAGATACGCAGTATTTT | CASSLNGYVTDTQYF
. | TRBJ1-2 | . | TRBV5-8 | TGTGCCAGCAGCGGCCGGACCTCTCCGGGAGGCTACACCTTC | CASSGRTSPGGYTF
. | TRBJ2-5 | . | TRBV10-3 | TGTGCCATCAGTGAGTCTGGGCTACAAGAGACCCAGTACTTC | CAISESGLQETQYF
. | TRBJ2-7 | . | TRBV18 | TGTGCCAGCTCACCACTGCAGGGATGGGAGCAGTACTTC | CASSPLQGWEQYF
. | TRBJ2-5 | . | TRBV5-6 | TGTGCCAGCAGCGGACAGCCCCCTGGGACCCAGTACTTC | CASSGQPPGTQYF
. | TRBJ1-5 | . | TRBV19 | TGTGCCAGTAACCAAGGGGCGGGACTCTGGAATCAGCCCCAGCATTTT | CASNQGAGLWNQPQHF
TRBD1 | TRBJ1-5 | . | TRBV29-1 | TGCAGCGCTGGAGGGGGCGCCGGCAATCAGCCCCAGCATTTT | CSAGGGAGNQPQHF
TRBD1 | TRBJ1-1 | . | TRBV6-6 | TGTGCCAGCACCCAAAGACAGGGGGCGGACACTGAAGCTTTCTTT | CASTQRQGADTEAFF
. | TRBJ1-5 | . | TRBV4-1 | TGCGCCAGCAGCCAAGAAGAGGGTCAGCCCCAGCATTTT | CASSQEEGQPQHF
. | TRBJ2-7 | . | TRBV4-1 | TGCGCCAGCAGCCAAATTGAGGGGGACTCCTACGAGCAGTACTTC | CASSQIEGDSYEQYF
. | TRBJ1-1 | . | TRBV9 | TGTGCCAGCAGCGTGCAGGTCACGAACACTGAAGCTTTCTTT | CASSVQVTNTEAFF
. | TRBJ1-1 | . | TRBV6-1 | TGTGCCAGCGGACAAGAGGGGGGGAGGAACACTGAAGCTTTCTTT | CASGQEGGRNTEAFF
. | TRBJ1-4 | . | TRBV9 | TGTGCCAGCAGCGTAGGCGGCAGTACTAATGAAAAACTGTTTTTT | CASSVGGSTNEKLFF
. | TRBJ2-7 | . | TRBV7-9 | TGTGCCAGCAGCTTCCGGACAGATGGCTACGAGCAGTACTTC | CASSFRTDGYEQYF
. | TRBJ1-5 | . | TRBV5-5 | TGTGCCAGCAGCCAGGGTATGGGAGGTCAGCCCCAGCATTTT | CASSQGMGGQPQHF
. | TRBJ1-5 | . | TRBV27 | TGTGCCAGCGGAGGATCAGCTCAGCCCCAGCATTTT | CASGGSAQPQHF
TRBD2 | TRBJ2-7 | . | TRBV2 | TGTGCCAGCAGTACAACCGCGGGACTAGCGGAACTCCACGAGCAGTACTTC | CASSTTAGLAELHEQYF
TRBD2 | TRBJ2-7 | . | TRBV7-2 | TGTGCCAGCAGCTTAGCGATGAGCGGGGAGGGAAGCTCCTACGAGCAGTACTTC | CASSLAMSGEGSSYEQYF
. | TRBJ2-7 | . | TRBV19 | TGTGCCAGTAGTACGGTTGATAGCCGCTACGAGCAGTACTTC | CASSTVDSRYEQYF
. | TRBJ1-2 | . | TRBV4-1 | TGCGCCAGCAGCCAAGATTACGGGGGGGCGGGCTACACCTTC | CASSQDYGGAGYTF
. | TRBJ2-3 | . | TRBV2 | TGTGCCAGCAGTCGGGAGCGGGGCACAGATACGCAGTATTTT | CASSRERGTDTQYF
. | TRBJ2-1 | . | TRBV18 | TGTGCCAGCTCATTCAGCCGGGGTCACAATGAGCAGTTCTTC | CASSFSRGHNEQFF
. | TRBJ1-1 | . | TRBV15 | TGTGCCACCCAATTGCCGGGGGGTAGGAACACTGAAGCTTTCTTT | CATQLPGGRNTEAFF
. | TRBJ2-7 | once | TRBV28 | TGTGCCAGCAGTTTGGGCCAGACCTACGAGCAGTACTTC | CASSLGQTYEQYF
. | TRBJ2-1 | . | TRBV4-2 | TGTGCCAGCAGCCCCCTGGCGGCGAATTACAATGAGCAGTTCTTC | CASSPLAANYNEQFF
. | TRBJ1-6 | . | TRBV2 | TGTGCCAGCAGACAGGAAAGCTCCTATAATTCACCCCTCCACTTT | CASRQESSYNSPLHF
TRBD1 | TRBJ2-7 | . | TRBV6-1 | TGTGCCAGTCGGACAGGGTTTGACTACTCGGAGTACTTC | CASRTGFDYSEYF
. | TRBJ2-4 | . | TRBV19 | TGTGCCAGTAGTATTCCCGGGGGTTACAAAAACATTCAGTACTTC | CASSIPGGYKNIQYF
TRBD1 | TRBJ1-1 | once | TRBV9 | TGTGCCAGCGGACAGGGGGGGAGCACTGAAGCTTTCTTT | CASGQGGSTEAFF
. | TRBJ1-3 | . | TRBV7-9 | TGTGCCAGCAGCTTAGTTACAGGCTCTGGAAACACCATATATTTT | CASSLVTGSGNTIYF
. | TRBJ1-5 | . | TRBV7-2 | TGTGCCAGCAGCTTAGCGGACAGTAGCTATCAGCCCCAGCATTTT | CASSLADSSYQPQHF
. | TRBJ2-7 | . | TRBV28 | TGTGCCAGCAGTTTAGACAGTGCCTACGAGCAGTACTTC | CASSLDSAYEQYF
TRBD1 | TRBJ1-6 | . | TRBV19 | TGTGCCAGTAGATCATCCGGGACAGGGCAGAATTCACCCCTCCACTTT | CASRSSGTGQNSPLHF
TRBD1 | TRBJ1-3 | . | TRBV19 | TGTGCCAGTACCAAACAGGGGTCCGGAAACACCATATATTTT | CASTKQGSGNTIYF
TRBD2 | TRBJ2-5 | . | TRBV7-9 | TGTGCCAGCAGCTGGCTAGCGGGAGGGGAGACCCAGTACTTC | CASSWLAGGETQYF
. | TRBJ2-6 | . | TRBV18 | TGTGCCAGCTCACCCTTAAATCGGGATTTAAGCTCTGGGGCCAACGTCCTGACTTTC | CASSPLNRDLSSGANVLTF
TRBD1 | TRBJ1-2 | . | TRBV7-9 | TGTGCCAGCAGACGAGGGACAGGGTATGACTATGGCTACACCTTC | CASRRGTGYDYGYTF
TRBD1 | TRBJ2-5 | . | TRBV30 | TGTGCCTGGGACAGGGTCAGGCGAGAGACCCAGTACTTC | CAWDRVRRETQYF
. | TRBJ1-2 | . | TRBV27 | TGTGCCAGCAGTTTATCGTGGAGGGGCCTCGGGTTTTATGGCTACACCTTC | CASSLSWRGLGFYGYTF
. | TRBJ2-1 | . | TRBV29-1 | TGCAGCGTTGGATGGACTCTCGGTGAGCAGTTCTTC | CSVGWTLGEQFF
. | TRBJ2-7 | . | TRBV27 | TGTGCCAGCAGTTTATCGGGCCTGGGGGACTCCTACTACGAGCAGTACTTC | CASSLSGLGDSYYEQYF
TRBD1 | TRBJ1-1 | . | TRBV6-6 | TGTGCCACCTCCTCGGGAGTGACAGGGCTCACTGAAGCTTTCTTT | CATSSGVTGLTEAFF
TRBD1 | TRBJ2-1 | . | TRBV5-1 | TGCGCCAGCAGCTTAGGGACAGGGGCGTCAAATGAGCAGTTCTTC | CASSLGTGASNEQFF
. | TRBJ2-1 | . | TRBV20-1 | TGCAGTGCTAGAGTATATCCGGGGGAAATCTTC | CSARVYPGEIF
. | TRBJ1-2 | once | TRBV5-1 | TGCGCCAGCAGCTTGGGGACAGATGGCTACACCTTC | CASSLGTDGYTF
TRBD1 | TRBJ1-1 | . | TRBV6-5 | TGTGCCAGCAGCCTACAGGGGATTGAAGCTTTCTTT | CASSLQGIEAFF
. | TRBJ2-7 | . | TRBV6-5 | TGTGCCAGCAGTTACGGGGGGGGCCTTCTTAGGGAGCAGTACTTC | CASSYGGGLLREQYF
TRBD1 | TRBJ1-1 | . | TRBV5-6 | TGTGCCAGCAGCATCGCCGGGACAGGGGACACTGAAGCTTTCTTT | CASSIAGTGDTEAFF
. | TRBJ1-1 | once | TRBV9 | TGTGCCAGCAGCGCCGACAGCACGAACACTGAAGCTTTCTTT | CASSADSTNTEAFF